The 18 T cell receptor beta chains listed next were all sequenced from one sample in a study of response to subunit inactivated influenza vaccine. TCRdb re-derived calls from the RT-PCR reads in MiXCR, one entry per CDR3 protein. This sample carries a few hundred thousand distinct CDR3 sequences, roughly 10% of them seen once, and the ten largest clones take approximately 10%. The sample also formed part of further work on T cells expressing NK-cell markers. That investigation notes: 5'RACE template switching with UMIs generated TCR beta cDNA.

The sequencing used PBMCs from blood, collected on the day of vaccination. The receptors stem from a man between 45 and 60 years old who received an inactivated influenza vaccine.

This clonotype was counted a few times. This rearrangement joins TRBV7-2 to TRBJ2-7; D is undetermined. CDR3 length: 15 residues. Looked up from germline, CDR1 is SGHTA and CDR2 is FQGNSA. The germline V and J ends were trimmed by 4 bases and 3 bases, with 16 bases remaining between them. CDR3 amino acids: CASSSSLAENYEQYF. The CDR3 nucleotides are TGTGCCAGCAGCTCCTCGTTGGCGGAGAACTACGAGCAGTACTTC.

The CDR3 loop reads CSAEGTEGFYEQYF. In nucleotides, the CDR3 is TGCAGTGCTGAAGGGACAGAGGGCTTTTACGAGCAGTACTTC. This chain joins TRBV20-1 and TRBJ2-7; 7 bases are a match to TRBD1. This CDR3 has 14 amino acids. The V gene end was trimmed by 5 bases and the J gene end by 4 bases; junction bases not matched to a gene: 11. Looked up from germline, CDR1 is DFQATT and CDR2 is SNEGSKA (reference sequence).

The chain is built from TRBV20-1 and TRBJ2-7; D not certain. The CDR3 covers 13 residues. V was pared by 3 bases and J by 1 base, with 10 bases between. Germline V lookup: CDR1 DFQATT, CDR2 SNEGSKA (reference sequence). The DNA of the CDR3 is TGCAGTGCTAGTCCCGGCGGTTCCTACGAGCAGTACTTC. As protein: CSASPGGSYEQYF.

The J gene is TRBJ2-1, the V gene TRBV7-3; 10 nucleotides align to TRBD2. J lost 10 bases, V lost 7 bases, and 10 bases had no gene match. There are 14 residues in the CDR3. CDR1 and CDR2 (germline): SGHTA, FQGTGA. CDR3 in DNA: TGTGCCAGCACAAATAGCGGGAGGCCTGGGGAGCAGTTCTTC. Translated, it gives CASTNSGRPGEQFF.

There are a few counts of this clonotype. This chain uses TRBV5-1 with TRBJ2-2, with TRBD2 matching over 9 bases. The CDR3 has 16 residues. Germline V gene data show CDR1 as SGHRS and CDR2 as YFSETQ. V lost 6 bases and J lost 4; bases outside the gene matches: 10. The CDR3 region is CASTHSGRLGTGELFF. For the CDR3, the DNA is TGCGCCAGCACACATAGCGGGAGATTGGGCACCGGGGAGCTGTTTTTT.

This clonotype was detected a few times. The chain employs TRBV28 and TRBJ2-5; 9 nucleotides align to TRBD2. Germline V gene data show CDR1 as MDHEN and CDR2 as SYDVKM. V shed 6 bases and J 1 base; nucleotides not matched to a gene: 9. The CDR3 extends over 16 amino acids. In DNA, the CDR3 is TGTGCCAGCAGGCTCCTAGCGGGGTCATTCCAAGAGACCCAGTACTTC. It is translated as CASRLLAGSFQETQYF.

This chain connects TRBV20-1 to TRBJ2-7; D might be TRBD1 (5 bases). CDR3 length equals 12 residues. Germline assignment: CDR1 DFQATT and CDR2 SNEGSKA (reference sequence). The V and J ends lost 3 bases and 6 bases respectively, with 12 bases between them. Here the CDR3 DNA reads TGCAGTGCTAGTCGACCAAGGGGCGAGCAGTACTTC. Amino acids: CSASRPRGEQYF.

This clonotype turned up a few times. The chain joins TRBV15 to TRBJ2-1; weak D call: TRBD2 (6 bases). Per the germline V gene, CDR1 is LNHNV and CDR2 is YYDKDF (reference sequence). The V gene lost 2 bases and the J gene lost 2 bases, with 10 bases spanning the gap. The CDR3 sequence is 15 residues long. CDR3 nucleotide sequence: TGTGCCACCAGCAGACCCGCGGGGCCCTACAATGAGCAGTTCTTC. Its translation is CATSRPAGPYNEQFF.

The chain is built from TRBV20-1 and TRBJ1-5; 7 nucleotides align to TRBD1. V dropped 5 bases and J dropped 3; count of bases not matched to a gene: 4. The CDR3 consists of 13 residues. Germline CDR1 is DFQATT and CDR2 is SNEGSKA (reference sequence). The CDR3 DNA follows: TGCAGTGCTGCCGGGACAGTCAATCAGCCCCAGCATTTT. It specifies CSAAGTVNQPQHF.

This clonotype was observed at least ten times. J is TRBJ1-5 and V is TRBV30, with D tentatively TRBD1 (5 bases). The germline V gene has CDR1 GTSNPN and CDR2 SVGIG (reference sequence). Deletions cut 2 bases from V and 7 bases from J, with 18 bases between. The CDR3 contains 15 residues. DNA for the CDR3: TGTGCCTGGAGTCTGTTTGGGGGAGCCCAACAGCCCCAGCATTTT. Translated: CAWSLFGGAQQPQHF.

This clonotype has ten or more counts. The CDR3 loop reads CASSYFYEQYF. CDR3 in DNA: TGTGCCAGCAGTTACTTCTACGAGCAGTACTTC. This rearrangement joins TRBV6-2 or TRBV6-3 to TRBJ2-7; D is undetermined. The length of the CDR3 is 11 residues. Germline assignment: CDR1 MNHEY and CDR2 SVGEGT. V was pared by 1 base and J by 3 bases, with 1 base between.

In this sample, this clonotype turned up many times. The gene calls are TRBV12-3 or TRBV12-4 and TRBJ2-3; TRBD2 agrees at 11 bases. CDR3 length equals 17 residues. The junction had 9 bases not matched to a gene; V was cut back by 5 bases and J by 2 bases. The CDR3 sequence: CASSKDSGGGVTDTQYF. The CDR3 bases are TGTGCCAGCAGTAAGGATAGCGGGGGGGGTGTCACAGATACGCAGTATTTT.

The rearrangement uses TRBV20-1 and TRBJ1-2; D is unclear. This CDR3 is built from 13 residues. V was shortened by 6 bases and J by 6 bases, with 17 bases between the two germline ends. In germline, CDR1 is DFQATT, CDR2 SNEGSKA (reference sequence). CDR3 sequence (DNA): TGCAGTGCGCTGACGGCCCTCCGAGATGGCTACACCTTC. Encoded protein: CSALTALRDGYTF.

This chain links TRBV5-5 with TRBJ2-3, with D hard to call. V shed 4 bases and J shed 0 bases, with 18 bases lying between them. The CDR3 totals 17 residues. The germline CDR1 and CDR2 sequences are SGHKS and YYEKEE (reference sequence). The CDR3: CASSLFAAVTSTDTQYF. CDR3 sequence (DNA): TGTGCCAGCAGCCTGTTTGCGGCGGTCACTAGCACAGATACGCAGTATTTT.

The chain is built from TRBV20-1 and TRBJ2-1; D is perhaps TRBD1 or TRBD2 (5 bases each). V lost 3 bases to trimming and J lost 3 bases, with 12 bases between them. There are 14 residues in the CDR3. Germline loops: CDR1 DFQATT, CDR2 SNEGSKA (reference sequence). In DNA form, the CDR3 reads TGCAGTGCTAGTCCAGAGGGGTACTACAATGAGCAGTTCTTC. This gives the protein CSASPEGYYNEQFF.

This clonotype was observed a few times. The chain links TRBV29-1 to TRBJ2-2, with D possibly TRBD1 on 8 matching bases. The V gene's germline CDR1 is SQVTM and CDR2 ANQGSEA. CDR3 size: 16 residues. V was trimmed by 7 bases and J by 2 bases, leaving 20 bases between them. The DNA for the CDR3 is TGCAGCGCTGCCTTACAGGGGGGGAGAAACACCGGGGAGCTGTTTTTT. It encodes CSAALQGGRNTGELFF.

The rearrangement uses TRBV7-9 and TRBJ2-4, with 7 bases lining up with TRBD1. Germline values: CDR1 SEHNR, CDR2 FQNEAQ (reference sequence). J was trimmed by 9 bases and V by 7 bases; bases with no gene match: 6. This CDR3 comprises 12 residues. The CDR3 here is CASKQGESIQYF. The CDR3 region has the DNA TGTGCCAGCAAGCAGGGGGAAAGCATTCAGTACTTC.

This clonotype turned up a few times. The gene calls are TRBV20-1 and TRBJ2-1, with TRBD2 identical over 7 bases. The CDR3 covers 14 residues. Germline CDR1 is DFQATT and CDR2 is SNEGSKA (reference sequence). The CDR3 DNA reads TGCAGCGCCGGATCGGGGCGGGGGATTAATGAGCAGTTCTTC. This translates into CSAGSGRGINEQFF.